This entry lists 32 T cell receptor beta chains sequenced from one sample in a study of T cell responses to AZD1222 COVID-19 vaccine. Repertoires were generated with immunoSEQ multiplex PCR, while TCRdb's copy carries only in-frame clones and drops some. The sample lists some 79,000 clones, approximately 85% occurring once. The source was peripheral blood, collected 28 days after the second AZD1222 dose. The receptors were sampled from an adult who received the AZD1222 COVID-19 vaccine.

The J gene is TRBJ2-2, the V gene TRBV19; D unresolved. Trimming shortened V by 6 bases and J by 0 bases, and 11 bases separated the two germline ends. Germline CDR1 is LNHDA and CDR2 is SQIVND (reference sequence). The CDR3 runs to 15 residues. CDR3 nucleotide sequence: TGTGCCAGTAGCCCGGCGGCAGCGAACACCGGGGAGCTGTTTTTT. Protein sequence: CASSPAAANTGELFF. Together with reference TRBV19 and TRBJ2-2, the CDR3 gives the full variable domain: DGGITQSPKYLFRKEGQNVTLSCEQNLNHDAMYWYRQDPGQGLRLIYYSQIVNDFQKGDIAEGYSVSREKKESFPLTVTSAQKNPTAFYLCASSPAAANTGELFFGEGSRLTVL.

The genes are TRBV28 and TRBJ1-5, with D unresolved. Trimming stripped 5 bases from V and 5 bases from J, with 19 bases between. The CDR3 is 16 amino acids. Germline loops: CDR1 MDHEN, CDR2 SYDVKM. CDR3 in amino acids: CASSQGYGDPHQPQHF. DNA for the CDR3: TGTGCCAGCAGTCAAGGGTACGGGGATCCCCATCAGCCCCAGCATTTT.

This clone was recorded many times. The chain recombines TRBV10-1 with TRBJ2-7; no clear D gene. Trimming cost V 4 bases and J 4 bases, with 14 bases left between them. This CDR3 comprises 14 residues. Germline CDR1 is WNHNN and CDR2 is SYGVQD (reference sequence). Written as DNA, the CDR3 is TGCGCCAGCAGTGCCTCGGACGTATTTTACGAGCAGTACTTC. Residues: CASSASDVFYEQYF.

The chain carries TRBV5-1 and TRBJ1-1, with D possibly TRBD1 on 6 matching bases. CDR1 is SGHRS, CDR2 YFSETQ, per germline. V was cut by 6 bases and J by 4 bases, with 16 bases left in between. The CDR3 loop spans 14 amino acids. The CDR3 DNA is TGCGCCAGCACCCTACAGGGTCTGGGCACTGAAGCTTTCTTT. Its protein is CASTLQGLGTEAFF. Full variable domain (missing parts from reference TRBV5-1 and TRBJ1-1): KAGVTQTPRYLIKTRGQQVTLSCSPISGHRSVSWYQQTPGQGLQFLFEYFSETQRNKGNFPGRFSGRQFSNSRSEMNVSTLELGDSALYLCASTLQGLGTEAFFGQGTRLTVV.

CDR3 residues: CSVEIGANTGELFF. The CDR3 nucleotides are TGCAGCGTTGAGATAGGCGCGAACACCGGGGAGCTGTTTTTT. V is TRBV29-1 and J is TRBJ2-2; D ambiguous. Trimming stripped 3 bases from V and 0 bases from J, with 8 bases between. This CDR3 is 14 amino acids long. Germline-derived CDR1 and CDR2 are SQVTM and ANQGSEA.

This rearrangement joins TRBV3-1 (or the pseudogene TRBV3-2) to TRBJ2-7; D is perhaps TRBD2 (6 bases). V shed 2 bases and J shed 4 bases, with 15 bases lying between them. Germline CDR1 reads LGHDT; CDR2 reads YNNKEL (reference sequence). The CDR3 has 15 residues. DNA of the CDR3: TGTGCCAGCAGCCAACCTGGGCCAGGAGGGTACGAGCAGTACTTC. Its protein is CASSQPGPGGYEQYF.

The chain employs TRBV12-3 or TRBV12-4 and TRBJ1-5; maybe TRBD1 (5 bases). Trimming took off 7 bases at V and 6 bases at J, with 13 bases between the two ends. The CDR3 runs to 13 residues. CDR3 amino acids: CASTSRGSQPQHF. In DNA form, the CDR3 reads TGTGCCAGCACATCGAGGGGCAGTCAGCCCCAGCATTTT.

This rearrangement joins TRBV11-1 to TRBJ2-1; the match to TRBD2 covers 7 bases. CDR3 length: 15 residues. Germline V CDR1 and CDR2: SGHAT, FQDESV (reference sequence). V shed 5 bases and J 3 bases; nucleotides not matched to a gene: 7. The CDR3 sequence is CASSPGGGGYNEQFF. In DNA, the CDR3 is TGTGCCAGCAGCCCTGGAGGCGGGGGCTACAATGAGCAGTTCTTC.

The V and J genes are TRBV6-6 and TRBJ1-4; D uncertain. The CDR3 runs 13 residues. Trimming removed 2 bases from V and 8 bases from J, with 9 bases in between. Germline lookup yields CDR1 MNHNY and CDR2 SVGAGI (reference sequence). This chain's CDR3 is CASSYGPGEKLFF. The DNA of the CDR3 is TGTGCCAGCAGTTACGGGCCGGGGGAAAAACTGTTTTTT.

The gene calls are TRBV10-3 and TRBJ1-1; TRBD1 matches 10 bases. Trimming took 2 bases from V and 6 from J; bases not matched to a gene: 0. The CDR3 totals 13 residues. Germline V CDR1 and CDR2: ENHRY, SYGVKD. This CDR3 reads CAISEGQGAEAFF. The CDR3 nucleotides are TGTGCCATCAGTGAGGGACAGGGGGCTGAAGCTTTCTTT.

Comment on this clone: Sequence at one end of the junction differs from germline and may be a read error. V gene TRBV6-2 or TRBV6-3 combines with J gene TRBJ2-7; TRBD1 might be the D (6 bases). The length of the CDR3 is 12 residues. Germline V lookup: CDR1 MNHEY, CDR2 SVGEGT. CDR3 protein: CASSTGQPSKRF. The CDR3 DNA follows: TGTGCCAGCAGTACAGGACAGCCCTCGAAACGCTTC.

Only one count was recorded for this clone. The CDR3 region is CASSLGLTTEAFF. The DNA for the CDR3 is TGTGCCAGCAGCTTAGGACTTACCACTGAAGCTTTCTTT. The chain joins TRBV6-5 to TRBJ1-1; D is uncertain. This CDR3 comprises 13 residues. Germline V gene sequence: CDR1 MNHEY, CDR2 SVGAGI. Trimming cost V 6 bases and J 4 bases, with 12 bases left between them.

The CDR3 protein is CASSPSTGRADTQYF. CDR3 nucleotide sequence: TGTGCCAGCTCACCTTCGACAGGGCGTGCGGATACGCAGTATTTT. This rearrangement joins TRBV18 to TRBJ2-3; 7 nucleotides match TRBD1. The CDR3 spans 15 residues. Germline values: CDR1 KGHSH, CDR2 LQKENI. J was trimmed by 6 bases and V by 3 bases; bases with no gene match: 9.

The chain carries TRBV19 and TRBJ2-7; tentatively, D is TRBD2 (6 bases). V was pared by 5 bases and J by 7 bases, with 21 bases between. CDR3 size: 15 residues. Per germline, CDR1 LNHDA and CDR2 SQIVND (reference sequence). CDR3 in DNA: TGTGCCAGTAGTCCCCCGAGCGGAGGGGTAGGAGAGCAGTACTTC. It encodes CASSPPSGGVGEQYF.

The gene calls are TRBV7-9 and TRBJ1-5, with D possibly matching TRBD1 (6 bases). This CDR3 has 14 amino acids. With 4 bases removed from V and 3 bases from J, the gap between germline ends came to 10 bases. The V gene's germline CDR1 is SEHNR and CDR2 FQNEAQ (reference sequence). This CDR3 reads CASSSSGVNQPQHF. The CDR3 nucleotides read TGTGCCAGCAGCTCATCAGGGGTCAATCAGCCCCAGCATTTT.

The CDR3 spells CASSQGLTGVGVHSSYNEQFF. DNA for the CDR3: TGTGCCAGCAGCCAAGGATTGACAGGGGTAGGCGTCCATAGCTCCTACAATGAGCAGTTCTTC. V and J are TRBV14 and TRBJ2-1, with 8 bases that match TRBD1. After removal of 1 base from V and 0 bases from J, the junction contained 17 bases not matched to a gene. Per germline, CDR1 SGHDN and CDR2 FVKESK. The CDR3 extends over 21 amino acids.

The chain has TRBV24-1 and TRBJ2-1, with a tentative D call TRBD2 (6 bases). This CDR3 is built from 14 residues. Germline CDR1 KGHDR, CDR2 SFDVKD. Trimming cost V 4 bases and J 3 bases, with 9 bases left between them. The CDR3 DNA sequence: TGTGCCACCAGTGACCAGCGGGTCTACAATGAGCAGTTCTTC. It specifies CATSDQRVYNEQFF.

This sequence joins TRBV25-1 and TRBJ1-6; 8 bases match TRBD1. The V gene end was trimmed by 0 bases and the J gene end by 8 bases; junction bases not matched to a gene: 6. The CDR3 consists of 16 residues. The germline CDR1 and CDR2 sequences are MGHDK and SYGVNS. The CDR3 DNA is TGTGCCAGCAGTGAATATAGGGGACAGGACGATTCACCCCTCCACTTT. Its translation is CASSEYRGQDDSPLHF.

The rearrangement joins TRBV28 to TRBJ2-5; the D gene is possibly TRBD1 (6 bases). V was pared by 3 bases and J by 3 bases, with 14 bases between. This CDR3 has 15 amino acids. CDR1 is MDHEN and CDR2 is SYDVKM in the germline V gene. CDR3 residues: CASSLGGAGEETQYF. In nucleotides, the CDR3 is TGTGCCAGCAGTTTGGGTGGGGCAGGGGAAGAGACCCAGTACTTC.

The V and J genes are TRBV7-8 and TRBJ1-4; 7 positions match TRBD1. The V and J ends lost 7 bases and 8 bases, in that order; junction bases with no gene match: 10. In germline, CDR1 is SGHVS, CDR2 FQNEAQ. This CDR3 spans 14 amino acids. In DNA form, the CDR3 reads TGTGCCAGCATCCCCGACAGGGCTAGCGAAAAACTGTTTTTT. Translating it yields CASIPDRASEKLFF. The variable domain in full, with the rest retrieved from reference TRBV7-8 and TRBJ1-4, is GAGVSQSPRYKVAKRGQDVALRCDPISGHVSLFWYQQALGQGPEFLTYFQNEAQLDKSGLPSDRFFAERPEGSVSTLKIQRTQQEDSAVYLCASIPDRASEKLFFGSGTQLSVL.

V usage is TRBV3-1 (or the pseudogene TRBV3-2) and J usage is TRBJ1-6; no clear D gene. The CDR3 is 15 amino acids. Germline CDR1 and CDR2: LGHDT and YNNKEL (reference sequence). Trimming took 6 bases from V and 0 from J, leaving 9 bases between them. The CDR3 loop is CASRQSSSYNSPLHF. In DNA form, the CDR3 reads TGTGCCAGCAGACAAAGTAGCTCCTATAATTCACCCCTCCACTTT.

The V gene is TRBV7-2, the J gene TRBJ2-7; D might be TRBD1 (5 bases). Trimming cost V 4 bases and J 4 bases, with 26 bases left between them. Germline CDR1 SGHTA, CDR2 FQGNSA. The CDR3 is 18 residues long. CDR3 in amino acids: CASSSAARGRASRYEQYF. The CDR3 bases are TGTGCCAGCAGCTCGGCCGCCAGAGGCAGGGCGAGCAGGTACGAGCAGTACTTC.

The CDR3 region is CASSLTSTIDEQFF. The DNA for the CDR3 is TGTGCCAGCAGCTTAACTAGTACGATCGATGAGCAGTTCTTC. The rearrangement joins TRBV11-3 to TRBJ2-1, with TRBD2 as a possible D gene (5 bases). The V gene's germline CDR1 is SGHNT and CDR2 YENEEA. The CDR3 has 14 amino acids. Trimming shortened V by 2 bases and J by 8 bases, and 13 bases separated the two germline ends.

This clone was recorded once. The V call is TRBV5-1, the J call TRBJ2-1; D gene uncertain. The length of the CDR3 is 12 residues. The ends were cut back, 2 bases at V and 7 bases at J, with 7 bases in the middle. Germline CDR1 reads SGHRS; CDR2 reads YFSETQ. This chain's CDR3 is CASSLSRNEQFF. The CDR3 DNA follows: TGCGCCAGCAGCTTATCCCGGAATGAGCAGTTCTTC.

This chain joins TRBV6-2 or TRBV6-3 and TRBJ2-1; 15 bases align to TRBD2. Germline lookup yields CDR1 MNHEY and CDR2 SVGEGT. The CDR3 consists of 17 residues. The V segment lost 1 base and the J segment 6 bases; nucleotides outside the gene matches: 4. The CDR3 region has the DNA TGTGCCAGCAGTTACTTAGGACTAGCGGGGGGGTCCAATGAGCAGTTCTTC. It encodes CASSYLGLAGGSNEQFF.

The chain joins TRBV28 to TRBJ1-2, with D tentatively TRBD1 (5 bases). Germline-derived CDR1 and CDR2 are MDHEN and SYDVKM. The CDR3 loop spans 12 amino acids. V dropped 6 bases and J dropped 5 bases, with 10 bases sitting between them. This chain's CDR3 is CASRWQGYGYTF. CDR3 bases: TGTGCCAGCAGGTGGCAGGGTTATGGCTACACCTTC.

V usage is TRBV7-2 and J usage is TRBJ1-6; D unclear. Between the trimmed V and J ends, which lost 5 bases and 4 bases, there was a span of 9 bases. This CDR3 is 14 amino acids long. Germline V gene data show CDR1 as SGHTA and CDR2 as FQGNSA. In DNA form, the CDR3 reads TGTGCCAGCAGCCAGGACGGATATAATTCACCCCTCCACTTT. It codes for CASSQDGYNSPLHF.

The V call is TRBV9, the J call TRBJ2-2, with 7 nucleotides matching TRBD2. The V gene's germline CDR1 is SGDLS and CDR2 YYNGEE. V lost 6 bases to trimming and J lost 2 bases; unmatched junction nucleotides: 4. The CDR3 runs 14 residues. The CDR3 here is CASTGTTNTGELFF. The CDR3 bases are TGTGCCAGCACCGGGACTACCAACACCGGGGAGCTGTTTTTT.

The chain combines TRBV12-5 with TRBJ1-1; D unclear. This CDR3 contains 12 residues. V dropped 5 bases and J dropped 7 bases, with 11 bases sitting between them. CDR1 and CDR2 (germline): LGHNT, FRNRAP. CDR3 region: CASGHWAGEAFF. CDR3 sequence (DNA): TGTGCTAGTGGTCACTGGGCGGGTGAAGCTTTCTTT.

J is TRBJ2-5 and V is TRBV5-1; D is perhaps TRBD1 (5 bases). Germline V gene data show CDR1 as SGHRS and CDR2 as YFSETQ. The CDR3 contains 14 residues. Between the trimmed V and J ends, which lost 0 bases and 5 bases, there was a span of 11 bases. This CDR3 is CASSLAGQPETQYF. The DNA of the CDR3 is TGCGCCAGCAGCTTGGCCGGACAACCTGAGACCCAGTACTTC.

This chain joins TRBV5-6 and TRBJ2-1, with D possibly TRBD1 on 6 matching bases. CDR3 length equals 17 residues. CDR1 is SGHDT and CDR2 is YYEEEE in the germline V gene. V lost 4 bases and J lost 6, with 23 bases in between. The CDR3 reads CASSTYNREINTNEQFF. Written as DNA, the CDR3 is TGTGCCAGCAGCACGTACAACAGGGAAATTAACACCAATGAGCAGTTCTTC.

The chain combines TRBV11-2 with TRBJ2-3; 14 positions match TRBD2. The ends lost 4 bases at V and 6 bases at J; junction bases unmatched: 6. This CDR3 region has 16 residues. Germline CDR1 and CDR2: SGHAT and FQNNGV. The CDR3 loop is CASSSGLAGGMDTQYF. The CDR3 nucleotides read TGTGCCAGCAGCTCCGGACTAGCGGGGGGAATGGATACGCAGTATTTT.